Detailed here is one T cell receptor (beta chain). Its specificity is not known. This specimen comes from a study of a mutant IDH1 vaccine in newly diagnosed glioma. Study summary: Following radiotherapy alone, or alongside temozolomide cycles, vaccination was started after an interval of 4-6 weeks. Among treated patients, roughly 60% were male and roughly 38% female, and mean age was 40.4 years.

General observations from the study: Among patients, 80% to 95% showed immune responses induced by the vaccine.

Time point specified: week 5, during vaccination. Vaccine doses each comprised 300 ug of mutant IDH1 20-mer peptide, with topical imiquimod. New astrocytomas of WHO grade 3 or 4 that were IDH1-mutant and ATRX-lost were found in the donors. Sequencing was performed with immunoSEQ multiplex PCR; in TCRdb, only in-frame clones are kept and a portion is missing. The sample has some 60,000 clones, 70% to 90% seen once. Germline loops: CDR1 KGHSH, CDR2 LQKENI. This CDR3 is 15 amino acids long. Trimming removed 3 bases from V and 1 base from J; junction bases left unmatched: 5. The sample in question was PBMCs, obtained from a glioma patient whose treatment included an IDH1 peptide vaccine. The TCR comes from a woman aged 40 to 50 with glioma. The chain links TRBV18 to TRBJ2-7, with 8 nucleotides matching TRBD1. The CDR3 here is CASSPPDRASYEQYF. CDR3 nucleotide sequence: TGTGCCAGCTCACCCCCGGACAGGGCATCCTACGAGCAGTACTTC.